Sequencing of this T cell receptor beta chain was carried out in a study of blood T cell repertoires in COVID-19. For the study at large: Donors in the United States, Italy and Spain gave samples during acute or convalescent COVID-19. Sources were T cells, B-cell-depleted T cells, or PBMCs; the material itself was cDNA or gDNA.

As originally analysed: Amplification with reference gene primers provided the estimates of nucleated cell counts. Sequencing was performed with immunoSEQ multiplex PCR; in TCRdb, only in-frame clones are kept and a portion is missing. D and trimming come from the DNA, and the V and J calls and clone size come from that table. The table shows roughly 410,000 clones, with approximately 89% occurring only once. Seattle cases were enrolled at active infection and followed longitudinally. This clonotype was sampled from a woman in her forties with COVID-19, enrolled during active disease. The sample consisted of peripheral blood.

This CDR3 reads CASSLGQMGYNSPLHF. The CDR3 DNA follows: TGTGCCAGCAGCCTCGGACAGATGGGGTATAATTCACCCCTCCACTTT. The chain uses TRBV7-2 and TRBJ1-6, with D possibly being TRBD1 (6 bases). This CDR3 comprises 16 residues. V was cut by 5 bases and J by 4 bases, with 15 bases left in between. Germline V CDR1 and CDR2: SGHTA, FQGNSA.